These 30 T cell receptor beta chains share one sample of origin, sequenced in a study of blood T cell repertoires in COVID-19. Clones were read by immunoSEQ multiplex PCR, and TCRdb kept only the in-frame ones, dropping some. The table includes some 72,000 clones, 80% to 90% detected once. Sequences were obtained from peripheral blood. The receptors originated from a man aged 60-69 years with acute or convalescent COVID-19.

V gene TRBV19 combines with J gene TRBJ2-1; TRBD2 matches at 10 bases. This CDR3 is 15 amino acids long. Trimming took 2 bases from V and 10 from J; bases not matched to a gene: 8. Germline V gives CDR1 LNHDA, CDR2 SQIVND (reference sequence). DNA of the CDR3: TGTGCCAGTAGTATATCTAGCGGGAGCCTAGGGGAGCAGTTCTTC. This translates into CASSISSGSLGEQFF.

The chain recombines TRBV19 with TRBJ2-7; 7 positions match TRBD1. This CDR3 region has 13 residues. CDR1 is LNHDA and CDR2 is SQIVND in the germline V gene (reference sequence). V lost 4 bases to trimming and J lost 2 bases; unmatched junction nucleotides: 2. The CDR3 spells CASSNGQAYEQYF. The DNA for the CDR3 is TGTGCCAGTAGTAACGGACAGGCCTACGAGCAGTACTTC. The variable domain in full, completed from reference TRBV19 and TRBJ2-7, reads DGGITQSPKYLFRKEGQNVTLSCEQNLNHDAMYWYRQDPGQGLRLIYYSQIVNDFQKGDIAEGYSVSREKKESFPLTVTSAQKNPTAFYLCASSNGQAYEQYFGPGTRLTVT.

The CDR3 region has the DNA TGTGCCAGCAGTTTATTTCCTAGCGGGGCTTCATACAATGAGCAGTTCTTC. It codes for CASSLFPSGASYNEQFF. The chain links TRBV28 to TRBJ2-1; 9 bases align to TRBD2. CDR3 length: 17 residues. V trimming: 1 base; J trimming: 4 bases; junction bases outside the gene matches: 8. Per germline, CDR1 MDHEN and CDR2 SYDVKM.

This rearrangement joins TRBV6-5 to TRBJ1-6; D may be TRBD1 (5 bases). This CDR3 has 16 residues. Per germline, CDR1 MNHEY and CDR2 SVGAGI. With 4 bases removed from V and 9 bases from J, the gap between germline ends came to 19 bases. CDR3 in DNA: TGTGCCAGCAGTTGGGCCCGGGGGTCAACCGGTTCACCCCTCCACTTT. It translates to CASSWARGSTGSPLHF.

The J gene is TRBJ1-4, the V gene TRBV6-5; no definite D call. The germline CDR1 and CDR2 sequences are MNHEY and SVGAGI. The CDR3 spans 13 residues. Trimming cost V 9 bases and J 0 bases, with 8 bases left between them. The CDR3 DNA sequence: TGTGCCAGTACAGCTCCAACTAATGAAAAACTGTTTTTT. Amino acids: CASTAPTNEKLFF.

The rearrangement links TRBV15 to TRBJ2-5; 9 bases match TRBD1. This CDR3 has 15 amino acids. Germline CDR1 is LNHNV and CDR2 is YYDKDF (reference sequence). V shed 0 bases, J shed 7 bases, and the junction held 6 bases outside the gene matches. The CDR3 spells CATSRDAGQGRTQYF. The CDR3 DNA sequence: TGTGCCACCAGCAGAGATGCGGGACAGGGAAGGACCCAGTACTTC.

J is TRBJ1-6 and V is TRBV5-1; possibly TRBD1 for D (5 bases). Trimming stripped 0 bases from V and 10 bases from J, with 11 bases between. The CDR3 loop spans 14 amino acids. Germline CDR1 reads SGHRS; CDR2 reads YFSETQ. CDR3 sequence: CASSLEGVESPLHF. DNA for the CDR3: TGCGCCAGCAGCTTGGAAGGGGTGGAATCACCCCTCCACTTT.

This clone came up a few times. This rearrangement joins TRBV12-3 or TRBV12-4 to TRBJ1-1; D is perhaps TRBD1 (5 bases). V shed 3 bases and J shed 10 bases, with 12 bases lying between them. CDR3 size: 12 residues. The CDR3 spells CASSLGGRVAFF. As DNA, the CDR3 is TGTGCCAGCAGTTTGGGGGGAAGGGTAGCTTTCTTT.

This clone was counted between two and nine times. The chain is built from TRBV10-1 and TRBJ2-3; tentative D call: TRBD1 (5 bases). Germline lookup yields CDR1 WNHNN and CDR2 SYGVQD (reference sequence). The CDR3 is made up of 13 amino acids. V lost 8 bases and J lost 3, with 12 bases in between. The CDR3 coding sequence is TGCGCCAGCGTCAGGGCCGGGACAGATACGCAGTATTTT. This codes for CASVRAGTDTQYF.

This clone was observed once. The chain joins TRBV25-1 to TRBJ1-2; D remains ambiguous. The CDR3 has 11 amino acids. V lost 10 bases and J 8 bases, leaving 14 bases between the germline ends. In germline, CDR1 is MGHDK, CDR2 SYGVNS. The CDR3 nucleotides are TGTGCCATCCGGACTACGGAGGGCTACACCTTC. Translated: CAIRTTEGYTF.

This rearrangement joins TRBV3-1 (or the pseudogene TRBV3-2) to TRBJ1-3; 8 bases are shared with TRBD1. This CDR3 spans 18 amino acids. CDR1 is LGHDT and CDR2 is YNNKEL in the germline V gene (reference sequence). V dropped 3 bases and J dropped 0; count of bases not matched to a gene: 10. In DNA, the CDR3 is TGTGCCAGCAGCCATAGTCCCTGGACAGGGAGCTCTGGAAACACCATATATTTT. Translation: CASSHSPWTGSSGNTIYF.

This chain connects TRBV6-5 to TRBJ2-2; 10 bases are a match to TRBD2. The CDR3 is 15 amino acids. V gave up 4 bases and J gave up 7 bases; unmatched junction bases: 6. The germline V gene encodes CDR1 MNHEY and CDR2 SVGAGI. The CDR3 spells CASSWTSGPIGELFF. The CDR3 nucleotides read TGTGCCAGCAGTTGGACTAGCGGTCCCATCGGGGAGCTGTTTTTT.

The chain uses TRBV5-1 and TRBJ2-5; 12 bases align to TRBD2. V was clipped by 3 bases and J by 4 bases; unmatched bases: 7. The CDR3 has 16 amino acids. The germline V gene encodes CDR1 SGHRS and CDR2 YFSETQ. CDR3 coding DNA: TGCGCCAGCAGCTCACTCGGGACTAGCGGGTCAGAGACCCAGTACTTC. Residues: CASSSLGTSGSETQYF.

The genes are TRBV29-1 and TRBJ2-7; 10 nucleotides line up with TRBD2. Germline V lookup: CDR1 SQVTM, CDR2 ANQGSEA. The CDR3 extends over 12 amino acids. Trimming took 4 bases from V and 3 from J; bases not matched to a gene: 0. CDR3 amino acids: CSVGTSGYEQYF. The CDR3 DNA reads TGCAGCGTTGGGACTAGCGGCTACGAGCAGTACTTC.

The CDR3 loop is CASRATGPYNEQFF. The CDR3 region has the DNA TGTGCCAGCAGAGCCACAGGACCCTACAATGAGCAGTTCTTC. This rearrangement joins TRBV9 to TRBJ2-1, with D possibly matching TRBD1 (5 bases). V was cut by 5 bases and J by 2 bases, with 11 bases left in between. CDR1 SGDLS and CDR2 YYNGEE come from the germline V gene. The CDR3 spans 14 residues.

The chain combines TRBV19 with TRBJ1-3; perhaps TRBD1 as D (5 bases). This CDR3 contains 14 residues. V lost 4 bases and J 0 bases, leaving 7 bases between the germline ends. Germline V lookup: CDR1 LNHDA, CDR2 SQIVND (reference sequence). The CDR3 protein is CASSKDISGNTIYF. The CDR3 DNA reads TGTGCCAGTAGTAAGGACATCTCTGGAAACACCATATATTTT.

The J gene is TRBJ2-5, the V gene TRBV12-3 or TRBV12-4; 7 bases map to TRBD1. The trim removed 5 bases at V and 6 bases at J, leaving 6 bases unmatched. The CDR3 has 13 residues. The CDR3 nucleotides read TGTGCCAGCAGTCCTGACAGGGTCAAGACCCAGTACTTC. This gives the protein CASSPDRVKTQYF.

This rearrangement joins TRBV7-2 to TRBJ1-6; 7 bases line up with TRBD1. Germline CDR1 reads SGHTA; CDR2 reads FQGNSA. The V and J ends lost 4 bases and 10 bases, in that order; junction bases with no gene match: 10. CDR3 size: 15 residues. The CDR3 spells CASSSDRLEGSPLHF. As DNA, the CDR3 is TGTGCCAGCAGCTCGGACAGGTTAGAGGGATCACCCCTCCACTTT.

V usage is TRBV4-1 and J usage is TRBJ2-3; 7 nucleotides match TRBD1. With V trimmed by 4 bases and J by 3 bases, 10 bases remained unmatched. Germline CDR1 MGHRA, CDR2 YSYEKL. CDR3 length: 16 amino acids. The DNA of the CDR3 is TGCGCCAGCAGCCCAACGACAGGGCTCGGGACAGATACGCAGTATTTT. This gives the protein CASSPTTGLGTDTQYF.

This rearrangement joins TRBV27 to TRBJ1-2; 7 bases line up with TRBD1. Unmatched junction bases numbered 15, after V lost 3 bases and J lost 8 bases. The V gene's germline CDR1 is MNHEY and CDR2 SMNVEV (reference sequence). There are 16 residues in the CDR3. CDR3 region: CASSFGYKGALDGYTF. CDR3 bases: TGTGCCAGCAGTTTTGGGTATAAGGGGGCGCTTGACGGCTACACCTTC.

The CDR3 reads CASSLTGTYEQYF. CDR3 in DNA: TGTGCCAGCAGCCTTACAGGGACCTACGAGCAGTACTTC. The rearrangement joins TRBV12-3 or TRBV12-4 to TRBJ2-7; maybe TRBD1 (6 bases). V dropped 6 bases and J dropped 2 bases, with 11 bases sitting between them. The CDR3 spans 13 residues.

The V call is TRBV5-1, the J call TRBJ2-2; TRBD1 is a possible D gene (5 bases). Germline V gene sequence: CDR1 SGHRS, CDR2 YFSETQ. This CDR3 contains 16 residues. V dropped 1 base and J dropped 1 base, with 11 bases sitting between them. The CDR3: CASSLKGSGNTGELFF. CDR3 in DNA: TGCGCCAGCAGCTTGAAGGGGTCAGGGAACACCGGGGAGCTGTTTTTT.

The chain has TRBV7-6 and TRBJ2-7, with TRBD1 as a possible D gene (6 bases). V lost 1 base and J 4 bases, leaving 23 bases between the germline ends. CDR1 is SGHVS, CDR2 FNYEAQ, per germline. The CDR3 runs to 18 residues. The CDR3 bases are TGTGCCAGCAGCTTAGGGGCTGATACAGGGATTCATATTTACGAGCAGTACTTC. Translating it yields CASSLGADTGIHIYEQYF.

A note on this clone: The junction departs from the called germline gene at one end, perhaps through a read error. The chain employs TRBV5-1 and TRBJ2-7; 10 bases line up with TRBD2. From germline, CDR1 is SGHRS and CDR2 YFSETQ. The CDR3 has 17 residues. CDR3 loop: CARSGGVRTANTYEQYF. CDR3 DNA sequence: TGCGCCCGCAGCGGGGGGGTAAGAACAGCCAATACCTACGAGCAGTACTTC.

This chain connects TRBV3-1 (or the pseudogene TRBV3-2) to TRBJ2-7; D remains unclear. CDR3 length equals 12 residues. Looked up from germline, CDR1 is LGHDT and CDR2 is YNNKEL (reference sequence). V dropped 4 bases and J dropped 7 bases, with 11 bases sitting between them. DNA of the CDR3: TGTGCCAGCAGCCCCTTCCCCGGGGAGCAGTACTTC. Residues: CASSPFPGEQYF.

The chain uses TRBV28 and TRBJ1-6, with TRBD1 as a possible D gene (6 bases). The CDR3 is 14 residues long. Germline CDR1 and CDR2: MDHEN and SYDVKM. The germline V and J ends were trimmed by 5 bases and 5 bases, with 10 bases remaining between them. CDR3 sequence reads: CASSVRQDNSPLHF. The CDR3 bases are TGTGCCAGCAGTGTCAGACAGGATAATTCACCCCTCCACTTT.

The CDR3 DNA reads TGTGCCAGCAGTTACGCAGGGACTAGCACAGATACGCAGTATTTT. The encoded protein is CASSYAGTSTDTQYF. The V call is TRBV6-2 or TRBV6-3, the J call TRBJ2-3; D perhaps matches TRBD2 (6 bases). V was shortened by 2 bases and J by 0 bases, with 9 bases between the two germline ends. CDR1 and CDR2 from the germline V gene are MNHEY and SVGEGT. The CDR3 contains 15 residues.

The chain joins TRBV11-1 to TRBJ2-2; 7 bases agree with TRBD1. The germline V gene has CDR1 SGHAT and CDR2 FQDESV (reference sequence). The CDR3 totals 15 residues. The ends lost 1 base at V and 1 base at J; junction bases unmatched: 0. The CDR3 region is CASSLDRGNTGELFF. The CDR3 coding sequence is TGTGCCAGCAGCTTAGACAGGGGGAACACCGGGGAGCTGTTTTTT.

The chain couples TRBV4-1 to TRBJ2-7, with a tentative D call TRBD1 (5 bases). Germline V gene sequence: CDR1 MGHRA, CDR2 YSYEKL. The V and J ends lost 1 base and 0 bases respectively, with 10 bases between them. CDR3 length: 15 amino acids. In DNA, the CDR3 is TGCGCCAGCAGCCAAGTCGACAGAAGCTCCTACGAGCAGTACTTC. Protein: CASSQVDRSSYEQYF.

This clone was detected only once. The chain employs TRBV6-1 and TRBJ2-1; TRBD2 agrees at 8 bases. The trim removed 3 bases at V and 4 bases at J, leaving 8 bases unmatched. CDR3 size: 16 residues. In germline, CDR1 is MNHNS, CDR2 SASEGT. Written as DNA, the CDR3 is TGTGCCAGCAGTGACGGGGGGAGCGGGGGATACAATGAGCAGTTCTTC. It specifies CASSDGGSGGYNEQFF.